This T cell receptor (beta chain) is drawn from a study of blood T cell repertoires in COVID-19. For the study at large: Material from acute and convalescent COVID-19 was sourced from the United States, Italy and Spain. From T cells, B-cell-depleted T cells, or PBMCs came the material, which was cDNA or gDNA.

By share, this clone counts as medium-sized (0.01 to 0.1%). The CDR3 contains 15 residues. CDR1 is SEHNR, CDR2 FQNEAQ, per germline (reference sequence). V dropped 3 bases and J dropped 4; count of bases not matched to a gene: 5. In the original processing: Scientists estimated how many nucleated cells there were by amplifying reference gene primers. Produced via immunoSEQ multiplex PCR; TCRdb's table is partial and in-frame only. D and trimming come from the DNA, and the V and J calls and clone size come from that table. The profile shows about 100,000 clones, roughly 80% of them singletons. Sequenced: peripheral blood. This receptor was obtained from a woman aged 70-85 years with acute or convalescent COVID-19. V usage is TRBV7-9 and J usage is TRBJ1-4; 7 bases line up with TRBD1. In nucleotides, the CDR3 is TGTGCCAGCAGCTTTCCCGGGACAGTTAATGAAAAACTGTTTTTT. It yields the protein CASSFPGTVNEKLFF.